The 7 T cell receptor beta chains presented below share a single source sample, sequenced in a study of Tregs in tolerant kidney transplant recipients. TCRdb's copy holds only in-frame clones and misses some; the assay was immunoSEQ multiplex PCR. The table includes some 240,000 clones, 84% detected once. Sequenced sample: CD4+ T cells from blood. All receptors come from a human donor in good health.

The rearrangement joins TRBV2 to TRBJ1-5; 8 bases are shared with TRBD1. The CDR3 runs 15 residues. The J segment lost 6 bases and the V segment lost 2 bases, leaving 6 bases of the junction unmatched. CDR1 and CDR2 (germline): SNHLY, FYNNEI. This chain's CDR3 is CASSERPGGVQPQHF. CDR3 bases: TGTGCCAGCAGTGAAAGGCCAGGGGGCGTTCAGCCCCAGCATTTT.

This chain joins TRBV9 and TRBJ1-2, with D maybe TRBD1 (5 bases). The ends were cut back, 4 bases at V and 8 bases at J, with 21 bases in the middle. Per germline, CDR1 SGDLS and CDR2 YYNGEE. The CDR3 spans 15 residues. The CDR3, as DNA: TGTGCCAGCAGCCAACAGGTGGGGCCCTCTGCGGGCTACACCTTC. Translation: CASSQQVGPSAGYTF.

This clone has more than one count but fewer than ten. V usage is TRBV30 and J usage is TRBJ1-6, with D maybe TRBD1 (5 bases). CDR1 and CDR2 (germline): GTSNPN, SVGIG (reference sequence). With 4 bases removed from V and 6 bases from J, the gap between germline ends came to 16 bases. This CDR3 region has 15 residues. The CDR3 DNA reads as TGTGCCTGGACTCCCGGGTACGACAGTAATTCACCCCTCCACTTT. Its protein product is CAWTPGYDSNSPLHF.

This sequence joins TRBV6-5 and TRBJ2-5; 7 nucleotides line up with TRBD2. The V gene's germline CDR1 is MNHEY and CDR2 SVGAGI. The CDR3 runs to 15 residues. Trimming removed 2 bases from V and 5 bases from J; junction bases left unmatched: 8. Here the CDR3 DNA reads TGTGCCAGCAGTTACCTGGCGGGAGCGCGTGAGACCCAGTACTTC. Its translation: CASSYLAGARETQYF.

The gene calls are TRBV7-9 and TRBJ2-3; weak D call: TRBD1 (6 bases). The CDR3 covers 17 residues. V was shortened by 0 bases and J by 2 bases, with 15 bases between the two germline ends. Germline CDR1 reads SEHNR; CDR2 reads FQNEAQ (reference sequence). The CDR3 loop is CASSLANWGRVTDTQYF. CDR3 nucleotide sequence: TGTGCCAGCAGCTTAGCGAATTGGGGGCGGGTCACAGATACGCAGTATTTT.

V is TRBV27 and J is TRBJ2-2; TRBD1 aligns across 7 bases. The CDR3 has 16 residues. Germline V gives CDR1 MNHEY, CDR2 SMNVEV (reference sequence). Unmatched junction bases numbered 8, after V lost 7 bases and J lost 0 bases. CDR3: CASTSFRGPNTGELFF. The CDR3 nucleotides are TGTGCCAGCACCTCCTTTAGGGGGCCGAACACCGGGGAGCTGTTTTTT.

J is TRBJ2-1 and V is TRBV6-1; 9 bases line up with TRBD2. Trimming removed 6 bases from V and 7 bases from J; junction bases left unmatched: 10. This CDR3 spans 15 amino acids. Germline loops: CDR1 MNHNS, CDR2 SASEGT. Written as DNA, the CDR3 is TGTGCCAGCAGAAGCGGGGGGTCAGGAGAAAATGAGCAGTTCTTC. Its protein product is CASRSGGSGENEQFF.